A selection of T cell receptor beta chains follows, all from one sample in a study of T-cell reconstitution after alpha-beta-depleted transplantation in children. TCRdb redid the calling of the PCR reads with MiXCR, one entry per CDR3 protein. Of 900,000 or so distinct CDR3 sequences listed, 16% are singletons. The sequencing used PBMCs, mostly from graft donor cells, collected 360 days after TCRalphabeta/CD19-depleted stem cell transplant. Receptor source: a male patient younger than 18 who had a stem cell transplant for acute lymphoblastic leukemia, so the T cells may come from the graft donor. Each CDR3 is given with its conserved first and last residue. D genes are given only for firm matches. Expanded clones get a size class; other rows say once, few or many, or leave the size out.

cdr3_nt cdr3_aa j_call v_call clone_size d_call
TGTGCTAGTGGTTTGGGCAGCGGGAGTTATCGCACAGATACGCAGTATTTT CASGLGSGSYRTDTQYF TRBJ2-3 TRBV12-5 NA TRBD2
TGTGCCAGCACGGAAGCGGGAGGACCCATTTACAATGAGCAGTTCTTC CASTEAGGPIYNEQFF TRBJ2-1 TRBV27 few TRBD2
TGTGCCAGCAGCCAACCGTGGACTAGCGGGAGGGCCAGCAATGAGCAGTTCTTC CASSQPWTSGRASNEQFF TRBJ2-1 TRBV4-2 NA TRBD2
TGTGCCAGCAGCATGGGACTAGCCTGGAACACCGGGGAGCTGTTTTTT CASSMGLAWNTGELFF TRBJ2-2 TRBV7-3 NA TRBD2
TGTGCCAGCAGCAGGTGGACAGGGCGCGAGCAGTACTTC CASSRWTGREQYF TRBJ2-7 TRBV13 few TRBD1
TGTGCCAGCTCTGGTCAGAGATCAGATACGCAGTATTTT CASSGQRSDTQYF TRBJ2-3 TRBV18 few NA
TGTGCCAGCAGTGCCGACAGGGGGACCTACAATGAGCAGTTCTTC CASSADRGTYNEQFF TRBJ2-1 TRBV6-1 many TRBD1
TGCGCCAGCAGCTCCTCAGCGGGAGGGCCTCAGGAGCAGTACTTC CASSSSAGGPQEQYF TRBJ2-7 TRBV5-1 few TRBD2
TGTGCCAGCAGCCTAGCGGGATGGACCGGGGAGCTGTTTTTT CASSLAGWTGELFF TRBJ2-2 TRBV5-6 few TRBD2
TGCAGTGCTATCTTCGTGGGGGAGTCGGGGGAACTCAAAAACATTCAGTACTTC CSAIFVGESGELKNIQYF TRBJ2-4 TRBV20-1 NA NA
TGTGCCTGGAGTGTTGTAGCGGGAGAGACCAAGCAGTTCTTC CAWSVVAGETKQFF TRBJ2-1 TRBV30 few TRBD2
TGCGCCAGCAGCCATTTTACAGGGGAGAATGAGCAGTTCTTC CASSHFTGENEQFF TRBJ2-1 TRBV4-1 few TRBD1
TGCGCCAGCAGCTTTTTAGCTATCGGGACAGGGTTCTATGGCTACACCTTC CASSFLAIGTGFYGYTF TRBJ1-2 TRBV5-1 few TRBD1
TGTGCCAGCAGCTTGGTCGGGGGTTCTTACTACAATGAGCAGTTCTTC CASSLVGGSYYNEQFF TRBJ2-1 TRBV5-6 NA NA
TGCAGCGTTGAAAGACCCGCGGACTATGGCTACACCTTC CSVERPADYGYTF TRBJ1-2 TRBV29-1 NA NA
TGTGCCACCAGCAGTCTTTTAGGGACAGGTCACAATGAGCAGTTCTTC CATSSLLGTGHNEQFF TRBJ2-1 TRBV15 NA TRBD1
TGCGCCAGCAGCACCCGGAGCGGGAGGACCGGGGAGCTGTTTTTT CASSTRSGRTGELFF TRBJ2-2 TRBV4-1 many TRBD2
TGTGCCAGCAGTCGCCTTCCCTCAGTTTCGAACACTGAAGCTTTCTTT CASSRLPSVSNTEAFF TRBJ1-1 TRBV27 few NA